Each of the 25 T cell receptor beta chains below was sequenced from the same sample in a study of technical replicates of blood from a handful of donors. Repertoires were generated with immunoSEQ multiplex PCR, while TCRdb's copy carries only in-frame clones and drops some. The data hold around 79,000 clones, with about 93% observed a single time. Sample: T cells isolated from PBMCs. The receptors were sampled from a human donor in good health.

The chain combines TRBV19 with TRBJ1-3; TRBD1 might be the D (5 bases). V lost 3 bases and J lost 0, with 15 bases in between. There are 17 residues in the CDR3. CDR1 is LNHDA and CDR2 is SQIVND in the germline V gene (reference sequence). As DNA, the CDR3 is TGTGCCAGTAGTATTGTGGACATTATGCGCTCTGGAAACACCATATATTTT. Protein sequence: CASSIVDIMRSGNTIYF.

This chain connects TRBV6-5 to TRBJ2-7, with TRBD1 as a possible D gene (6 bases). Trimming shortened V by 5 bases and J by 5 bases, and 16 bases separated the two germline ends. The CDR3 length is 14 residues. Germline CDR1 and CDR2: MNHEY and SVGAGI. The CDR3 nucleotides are TGTGCCAGCAGTCCCTCACCAGGGGTCAACGAGCAGTACTTC. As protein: CASSPSPGVNEQYF.

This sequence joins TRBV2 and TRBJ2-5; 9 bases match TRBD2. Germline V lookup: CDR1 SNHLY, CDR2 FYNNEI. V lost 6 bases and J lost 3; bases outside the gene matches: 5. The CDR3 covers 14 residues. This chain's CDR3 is CASSRTSAEETQYF. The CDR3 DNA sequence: TGTGCCAGCAGCCGGACTAGCGCGGAAGAGACCCAGTACTTC.

The CDR3 nucleotides read TGTGCCAGCAGGGAAGACAGAGCCAAAAACATTCAGTACTTC. It yields the protein CASREDRAKNIQYF. This chain links TRBV4-2 with TRBJ2-4; D is perhaps TRBD1 (5 bases). There are 14 residues in the CDR3. V was clipped by 6 bases and J by 0 bases, with 9 bases between them. The germline gives CDR1 LGHNA, CDR2 YNFKEQ.

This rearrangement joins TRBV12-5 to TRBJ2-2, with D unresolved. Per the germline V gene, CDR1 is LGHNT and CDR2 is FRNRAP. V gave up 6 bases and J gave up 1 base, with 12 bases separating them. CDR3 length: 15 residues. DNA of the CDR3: TGTGCTAGTGGGCCCCATGGAGTGAACACCGGGGAGCTGTTTTTT. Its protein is CASGPHGVNTGELFF. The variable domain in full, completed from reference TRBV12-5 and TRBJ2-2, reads DARVTQTPRHKVTEMGQEVTMRCQPILGHNTVFWYRQTMMQGLELLAYFRNRAPLDDSGMPKDRFSAEMPDATLATLKIQPSEPRDSAVYFCASGPHGVNTGELFFGEGSRLTVL.

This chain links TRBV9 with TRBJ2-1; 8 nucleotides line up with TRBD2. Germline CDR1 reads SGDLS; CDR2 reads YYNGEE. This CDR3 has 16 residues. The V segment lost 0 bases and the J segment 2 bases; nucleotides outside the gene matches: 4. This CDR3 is CASSVVIGRAYNEQFF. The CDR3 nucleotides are TGTGCCAGCAGCGTAGTAATCGGGAGGGCCTACAATGAGCAGTTCTTC.

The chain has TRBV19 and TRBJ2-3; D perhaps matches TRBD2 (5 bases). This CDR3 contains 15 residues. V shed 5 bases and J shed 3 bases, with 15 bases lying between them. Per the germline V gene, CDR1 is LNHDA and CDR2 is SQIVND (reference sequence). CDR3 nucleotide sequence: TGTGCCAGTAGTCGGGTGGGAGAGGAGACAGATACGCAGTATTTT. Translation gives CASSRVGEETDTQYF.

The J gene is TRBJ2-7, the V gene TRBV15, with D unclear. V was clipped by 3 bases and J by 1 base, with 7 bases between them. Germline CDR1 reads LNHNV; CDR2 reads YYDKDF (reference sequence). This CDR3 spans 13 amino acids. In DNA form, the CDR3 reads TGTGCCACCAGCAGGGGCCTTTCCTACGAGCAGTACTTC. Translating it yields CATSRGLSYEQYF. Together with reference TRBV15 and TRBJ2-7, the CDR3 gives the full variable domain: DAMVIQNPRYQVTQFGKPVTLSCSQTLNHNVMYWYQQKSSQAPKLLFHYYDKDFNNEADTPDNFQSRRPNTSFCFLDIRSPGLGDTAMYLCATSRGLSYEQYFGPGTRLTVT.

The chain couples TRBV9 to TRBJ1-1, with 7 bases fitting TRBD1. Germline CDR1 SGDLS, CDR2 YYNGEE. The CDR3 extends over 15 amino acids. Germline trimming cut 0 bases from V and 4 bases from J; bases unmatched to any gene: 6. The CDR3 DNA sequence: TGTGCCAGCAGCGTAGTAGGGGGACAGCTCACTGAAGCTTTCTTT. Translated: CASSVVGGQLTEAFF.

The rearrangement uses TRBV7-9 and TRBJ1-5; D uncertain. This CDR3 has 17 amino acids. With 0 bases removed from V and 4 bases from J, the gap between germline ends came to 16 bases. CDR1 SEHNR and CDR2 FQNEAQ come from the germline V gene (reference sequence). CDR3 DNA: TGTGCCAGCAGCTTAGCCGGGGAGATTTGGGGAAATCAGCCCCAGCATTTT. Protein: CASSLAGEIWGNQPQHF.

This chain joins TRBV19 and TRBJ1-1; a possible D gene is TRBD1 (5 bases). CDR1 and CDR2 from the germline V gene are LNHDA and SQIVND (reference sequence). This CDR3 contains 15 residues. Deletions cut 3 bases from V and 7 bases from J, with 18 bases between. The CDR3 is CASSIFSGEEGEAFF. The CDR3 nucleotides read TGTGCCAGTAGTATTTTTTCGGGGGAAGAGGGTGAAGCTTTCTTT.

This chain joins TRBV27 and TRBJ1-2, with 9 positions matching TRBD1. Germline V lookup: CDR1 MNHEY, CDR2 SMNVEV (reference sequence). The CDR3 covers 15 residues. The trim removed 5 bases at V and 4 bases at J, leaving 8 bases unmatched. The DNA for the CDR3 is TGTGCCAGCAGTCCCTACAGGGGGCTGGGCTATGGCTACACCTTC. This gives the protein CASSPYRGLGYGYTF.

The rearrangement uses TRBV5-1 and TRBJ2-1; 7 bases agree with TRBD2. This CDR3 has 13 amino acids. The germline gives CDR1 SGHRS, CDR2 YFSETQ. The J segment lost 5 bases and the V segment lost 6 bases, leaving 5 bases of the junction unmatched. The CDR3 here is CASNPSGNNEQFF. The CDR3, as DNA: TGCGCCAGCAACCCTAGCGGTAACAATGAGCAGTTCTTC.

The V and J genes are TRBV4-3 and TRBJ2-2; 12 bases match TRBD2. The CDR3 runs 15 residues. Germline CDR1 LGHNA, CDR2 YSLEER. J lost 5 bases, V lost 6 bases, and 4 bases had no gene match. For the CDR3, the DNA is TGCGCCAGCAGGTCAGGACTAGCGGGAACCGGGGAGCTGTTTTTT. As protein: CASRSGLAGTGELFF.

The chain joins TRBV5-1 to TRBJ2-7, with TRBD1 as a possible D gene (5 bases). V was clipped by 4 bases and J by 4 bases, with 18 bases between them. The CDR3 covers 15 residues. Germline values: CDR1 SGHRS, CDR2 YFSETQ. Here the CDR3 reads CASSPLQGGEYEQYF. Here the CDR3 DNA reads TGCGCCAGCAGCCCCCTCCAGGGTGGAGAGTACGAGCAGTACTTC.

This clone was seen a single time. The CDR3 protein is CASSSFPGQFYEQYF. The CDR3 DNA reads as TGTGCCAGCAGCTCGTTCCCGGGACAGTTTTACGAGCAGTACTTC. The chain carries TRBV7-8 and TRBJ2-7; 7 bases line up with TRBD1. Germline V gene lookup returns CDR1 SGHVS and CDR2 FQNEAQ. The V and J ends lost 4 bases and 4 bases, in that order; junction bases with no gene match: 10. The CDR3 runs 15 residues. The full variable domain, its missing parts supplied by reference TRBV7-8 and TRBJ2-7, is GAGVSQSPRYKVAKRGQDVALRCDPISGHVSLFWYQQALGQGPEFLTYFQNEAQLDKSGLPSDRFFAERPEGSVSTLKIQRTQQEDSAVYLCASSSFPGQFYEQYFGPGTRLTVT.

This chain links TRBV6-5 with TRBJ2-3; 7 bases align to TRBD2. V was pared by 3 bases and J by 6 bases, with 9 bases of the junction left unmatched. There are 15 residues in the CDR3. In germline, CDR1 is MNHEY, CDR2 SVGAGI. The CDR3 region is CASSYGGRALDTQYF. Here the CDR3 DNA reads TGTGCCAGCAGTTATGGGGGGAGGGCCTTGGATACGCAGTATTTT.

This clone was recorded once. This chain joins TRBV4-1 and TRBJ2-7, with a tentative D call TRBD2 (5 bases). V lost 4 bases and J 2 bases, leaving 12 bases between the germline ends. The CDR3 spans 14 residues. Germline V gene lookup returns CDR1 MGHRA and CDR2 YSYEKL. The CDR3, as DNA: TGCGCCAGCAGCCCGGGGAAGGGAACCTACGAGCAGTACTTC. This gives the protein CASSPGKGTYEQYF.

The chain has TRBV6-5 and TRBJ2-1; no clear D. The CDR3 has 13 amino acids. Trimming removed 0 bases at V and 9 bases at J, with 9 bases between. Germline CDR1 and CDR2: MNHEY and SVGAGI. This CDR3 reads CASSYSTAVEQFF. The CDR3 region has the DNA TGTGCCAGCAGTTACTCGACTGCAGTTGAGCAGTTCTTC.

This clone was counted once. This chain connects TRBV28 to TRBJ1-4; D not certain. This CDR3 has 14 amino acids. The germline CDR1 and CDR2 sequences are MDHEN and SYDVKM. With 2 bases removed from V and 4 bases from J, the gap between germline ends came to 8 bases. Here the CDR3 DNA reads TGTGCCAGCAGTTTACGGGTGATTAATGAAAAACTGTTTTTT. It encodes CASSLRVINEKLFF. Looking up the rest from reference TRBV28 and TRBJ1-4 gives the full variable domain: DVKVTQSSRYLVKRTGEKVFLECVQDMDHENMFWYRQDPGLGLRLIYFSYDVKMKEKGDIPEGYSVSREKKERFSLILESASTNQTSMYLCASSLRVINEKLFFGSGTQLSVL.

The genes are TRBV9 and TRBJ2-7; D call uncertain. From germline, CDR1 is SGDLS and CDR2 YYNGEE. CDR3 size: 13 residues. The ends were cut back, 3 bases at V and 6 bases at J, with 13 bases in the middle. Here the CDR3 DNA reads TGTGCCAGCAGCGCCCTAGATGGTGGCGAGCAGTACTTC. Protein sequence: CASSALDGGEQYF.

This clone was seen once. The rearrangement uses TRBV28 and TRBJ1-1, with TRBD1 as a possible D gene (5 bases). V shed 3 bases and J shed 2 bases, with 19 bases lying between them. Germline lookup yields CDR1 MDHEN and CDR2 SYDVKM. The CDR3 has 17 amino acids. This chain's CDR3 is CASSFGGAALYNTEAFF. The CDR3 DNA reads TGTGCCAGCAGTTTTGGAGGGGCCGCACTTTATAACACTGAAGCTTTCTTT.

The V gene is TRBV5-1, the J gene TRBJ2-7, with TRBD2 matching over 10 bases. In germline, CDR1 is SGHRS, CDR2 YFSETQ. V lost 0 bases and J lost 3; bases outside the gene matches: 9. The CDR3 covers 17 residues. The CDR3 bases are TGCGCCAGCAGCTTGGAATCTAGCGGGAGATTCGTCTACGAGCAGTACTTC. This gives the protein CASSLESSGRFVYEQYF.

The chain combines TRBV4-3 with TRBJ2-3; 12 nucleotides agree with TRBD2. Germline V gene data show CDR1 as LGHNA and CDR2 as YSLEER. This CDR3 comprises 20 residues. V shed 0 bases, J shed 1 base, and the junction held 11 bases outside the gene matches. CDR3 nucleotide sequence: TGCGCCAGCAGCCAAGAGGTGACTAGCGGGGGATTTCTAGGCACAGATACGCAGTATTTT. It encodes CASSQEVTSGGFLGTDTQYF.

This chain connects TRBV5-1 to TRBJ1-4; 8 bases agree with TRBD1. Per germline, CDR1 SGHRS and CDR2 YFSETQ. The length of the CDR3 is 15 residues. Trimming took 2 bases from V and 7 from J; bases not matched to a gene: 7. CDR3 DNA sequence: TGCGCCAGCAGCTTAACAAGGACAGGGAGTGAAAAACTGTTTTTT. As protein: CASSLTRTGSEKLFF. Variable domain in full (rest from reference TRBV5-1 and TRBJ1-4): KAGVTQTPRYLIKTRGQQVTLSCSPISGHRSVSWYQQTPGQGLQFLFEYFSETQRNKGNFPGRFSGRQFSNSRSEMNVSTLELGDSALYLCASSLTRTGSEKLFFGSGTQLSVL.